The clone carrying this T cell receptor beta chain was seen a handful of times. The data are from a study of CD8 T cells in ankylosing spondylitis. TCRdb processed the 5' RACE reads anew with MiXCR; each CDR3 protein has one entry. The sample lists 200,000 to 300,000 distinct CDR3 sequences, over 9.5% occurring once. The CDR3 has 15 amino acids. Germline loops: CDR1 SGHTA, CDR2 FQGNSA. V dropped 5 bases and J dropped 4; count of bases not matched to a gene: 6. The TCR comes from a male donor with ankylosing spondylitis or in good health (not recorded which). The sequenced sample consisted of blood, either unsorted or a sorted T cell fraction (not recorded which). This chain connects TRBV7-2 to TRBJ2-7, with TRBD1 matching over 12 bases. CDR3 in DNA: TGTGCCAGCAGCCTGGGACAGGGGGCGTTTTACGAGCAGTACTTC. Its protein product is CASSLGQGAFYEQYF.